Shown below are 18 T cell receptor beta chains from a single sample sequenced in a study of T cell changes during pregnancy in multiple sclerosis. Using immunoSEQ multiplex PCR, the repertoire was profiled, and TCRdb retains in-frame clones only, with some absent. The sample records more than 25,000 clones, around 90% being singletons. The specimen comprised CD8+ T cells from peripheral blood mononuclear cells, sampled in the first trimester of pregnancy. The receptors originated from a female donor with multiple sclerosis, enrolled in a pregnancy study.

The rearrangement joins TRBV2 to TRBJ2-4, with D perhaps TRBD2 (5 bases). The CDR3 is 15 residues long. V was trimmed by 3 bases and J by 3 bases, leaving 12 bases between them. Germline-derived CDR1 and CDR2 are SNHLY and FYNNEI. CDR3 region: CASSDGEFGKNIQYF. CDR3 nucleotide sequence: TGTGCCAGCAGTGATGGGGAGTTTGGCAAAAACATTCAGTACTTC.

V usage is TRBV27 and J usage is TRBJ2-3, with 7 bases lining up with TRBD2. V lost 10 bases and J lost 1; bases outside the gene matches: 2. CDR1 and CDR2 from the germline V gene are MNHEY and SMNVEV (reference sequence). This CDR3 contains 12 residues. The CDR3 spells CATAGGTDTQYF. The CDR3 DNA reads TGTGCCACTGCGGGAGGCACAGATACGCAGTATTTT.

The V gene is TRBV19, the J gene TRBJ2-5; TRBD1 matches 11 bases. The germline V gene has CDR1 LNHDA and CDR2 SQIVND (reference sequence). Unmatched junction bases numbered 6, after V lost 8 bases and J lost 4 bases. The CDR3 consists of 14 residues. This chain's CDR3 is CASDSGQGVETQYF. DNA of the CDR3: TGTGCCAGTGACTCGGGACAGGGGGTAGAGACCCAGTACTTC.

V and J are TRBV4-3 and TRBJ2-7, with 8 positions matching TRBD2. The CDR3 contains 16 residues. Per germline, CDR1 LGHNA and CDR2 YSLEER. V was pared by 4 bases and J by 6 bases, with 14 bases of the junction left unmatched. CDR3 in DNA: TGCGCCAGCAGCCCCTCTTACGGGGGGGCTTCACTCGAGCAGTACTTC. It encodes CASSPSYGGASLEQYF.

The V gene is TRBV7-7, the J gene TRBJ2-1; 9 bases map to TRBD1. With V trimmed by 5 bases and J by 5 bases, 7 bases remained unmatched. Germline-derived CDR1 and CDR2 are SSHAT and FNYEAQ (reference sequence). The CDR3 consists of 15 residues. CDR3 bases: TGTGCCAGCAGCCTGGGACAGGGCCTCGACAATGAGCAGTTCTTC. This gives the protein CASSLGQGLDNEQFF.

The rearrangement uses TRBV6-5 and TRBJ1-1; D remains ambiguous. CDR1 and CDR2 (germline): MNHEY, SVGAGI. The V and J ends lost 2 bases and 1 base respectively, with 5 bases between them. The CDR3 extends over 13 amino acids. DNA for the CDR3: TGTGCCAGCAGTTACCCGGGGAACACTGAAGCTTTCTTT. Residues: CASSYPGNTEAFF.

The chain couples TRBV9 to TRBJ1-1; D possibly corresponds to TRBD1 (5 bases). In germline, CDR1 is SGDLS, CDR2 YYNGEE. The CDR3 has 13 amino acids. V was cut by 4 bases and J by 5 bases, with 12 bases left in between. CDR3 DNA sequence: TGTGCCAGCAGCACAAGCAGGGATACTGAAGCTTTCTTT. Residues: CASSTSRDTEAFF. Using reference TRBV9 and TRBJ1-1 for the parts outside the CDR3, the full variable domain is DSGVTQTPKHLITATGQRVTLRCSPRSGDLSVYWYQQSLDQGLQFLIQYYNGEERAKGNILERFSAQQFPDLHSELNLSSLELGDSALYFCASSTSRDTEAFFGQGTRLTVV.

The gene calls are TRBV7-2 and TRBJ2-1, with 12 nucleotides matching TRBD2. Trimming removed 0 bases from V and 2 bases from J; junction bases left unmatched: 2. Germline CDR1 and CDR2: SGHTA and FQGNSA. This CDR3 is built from 17 residues. The CDR3: CASSLARTSGTYNEQFF. The CDR3, as DNA: TGTGCCAGCAGCTTAGCGAGGACTAGCGGGACCTACAATGAGCAGTTCTTC.

The chain carries TRBV6-5 and TRBJ2-1, with TRBD2 matching over 11 bases. V was clipped by 4 bases and J by 4 bases; unmatched bases: 3. The CDR3 has 15 residues. Germline values: CDR1 MNHEY, CDR2 SVGAGI. Here the CDR3 reads CASSLAGGGYNEQFF. The CDR3 DNA reads as TGTGCCAGCAGTTTAGCGGGAGGGGGTTACAATGAGCAGTTCTTC.

This CDR3 is CASSVPTGAREQYF. CDR3 nucleotides: TGTGCCAGCAGCGTACCGACAGGGGCGAGGGAGCAGTACTTC. The chain combines TRBV7-9 with TRBJ2-7; the match to TRBD1 covers 8 bases. CDR3 length equals 14 residues. Germline V gene data show CDR1 as SEHNR and CDR2 as FQNEAQ (reference sequence). J was trimmed by 7 bases and V by 5 bases; bases with no gene match: 10.

The rearrangement joins TRBV5-6 to TRBJ2-7, with TRBD2 matching over 8 bases. CDR3 length equals 14 residues. Per the germline V gene, CDR1 is SGHDT and CDR2 is YYEEEE. With 0 bases clipped from V and 3 bases from J, the junction kept 2 bases outside the gene matches. The CDR3 DNA reads TGTGCCAGCAGCTTGGCCGGGACTAGCTACGAGCAGTACTTC. This translates into CASSLAGTSYEQYF.

The chain links TRBV27 to TRBJ2-1; TRBD2 is a possible D gene (6 bases). V was trimmed by 5 bases and J by 6 bases, leaving 14 bases between them. CDR1 and CDR2 from the germline V gene are MNHEY and SMNVEV (reference sequence). CDR3 size: 14 residues. Here the CDR3 DNA reads TGTGCCAGCAGTCCGGGGGAATGGGGCAATGAGCAGTTCTTC. It codes for CASSPGEWGNEQFF.

The genes are TRBV18 and TRBJ2-1; 8 positions match TRBD1. The V gene end was trimmed by 3 bases and the J gene end by 7 bases; junction bases not matched to a gene: 8. The CDR3 contains 15 residues. Germline-derived CDR1 and CDR2 are KGHSH and LQKENI. The CDR3 spells CASSPPTGATNEQFF. The CDR3 DNA follows: TGTGCCAGCTCACCGCCGACAGGGGCCACAAATGAGCAGTTCTTC.

Notes on this clone: Relative to the germline gene, one junction end is altered; a read error may explain this. The J gene is TRBJ1-1, the V gene TRBV7-6, with a tentative D call TRBD1 (6 bases). CDR3 length equals 13 residues. Germline CDR1 is SGHVS and CDR2 is FNYEAQ. CDR3 protein: CASSLSTGSDAFF. The CDR3 region has the DNA TGTGCCAGCAGCTTGTCAACAGGGTCTGACGCTTTCTTT.

The J gene is TRBJ2-7, the V gene TRBV5-1, with D tentatively TRBD2 (5 bases). The V and J ends lost 4 bases and 5 bases respectively, with 10 bases between them. The CDR3 consists of 12 residues. In germline, CDR1 is SGHRS, CDR2 YFSETQ. The CDR3 bases are TGCGCCAGCAGCCCCGGGGAAAACGAGCAGTACTTC. Translating gives CASSPGENEQYF.

The chain couples TRBV12-5 to TRBJ2-5; D might be TRBD1 (5 bases). Between the trimmed V and J ends, which lost 0 bases and 4 bases, there was a span of 9 bases. The germline CDR1 and CDR2 sequences are LGHNT and FRNRAP. CDR3 length: 14 amino acids. DNA for the CDR3: TGTGCTAGTGGTTTGGTAATGGGGCGAGAGACCCAGTACTTC. Amino acids: CASGLVMGRETQYF. Based on the CDR3 plus reference TRBV12-5 and TRBJ2-5, the full variable domain is DARVTQTPRHKVTEMGQEVTMRCQPILGHNTVFWYRQTMMQGLELLAYFRNRAPLDDSGMPKDRFSAEMPDATLATLKIQPSEPRDSAVYFCASGLVMGRETQYFGPGTRLLVL.

This clone appeared a few times. The chain employs TRBV4-1 and TRBJ2-2; D remains unclear. There are 12 residues in the CDR3. Germline CDR1 and CDR2: MGHRA and YSYEKL. Deletions cut 3 bases from V and 5 bases from J, with 4 bases between. CDR3 bases: TGCGCCAGCAGCCAGAGTACCGGGGAGCTGTTTTTT. Protein sequence: CASSQSTGELFF.

This chain links TRBV7-9 with TRBJ1-2; weak D call: TRBD1 (5 bases). The germline gives CDR1 SEHNR, CDR2 FQNEAQ (reference sequence). The V end was cut by 0 bases, the J end by 4 bases, with 9 bases between. The CDR3 extends over 14 amino acids. The CDR3 protein is CASSLAGGIYGYTF. The CDR3 DNA reads TGTGCCAGCAGCTTAGCGGGGGGGATCTATGGCTACACCTTC.